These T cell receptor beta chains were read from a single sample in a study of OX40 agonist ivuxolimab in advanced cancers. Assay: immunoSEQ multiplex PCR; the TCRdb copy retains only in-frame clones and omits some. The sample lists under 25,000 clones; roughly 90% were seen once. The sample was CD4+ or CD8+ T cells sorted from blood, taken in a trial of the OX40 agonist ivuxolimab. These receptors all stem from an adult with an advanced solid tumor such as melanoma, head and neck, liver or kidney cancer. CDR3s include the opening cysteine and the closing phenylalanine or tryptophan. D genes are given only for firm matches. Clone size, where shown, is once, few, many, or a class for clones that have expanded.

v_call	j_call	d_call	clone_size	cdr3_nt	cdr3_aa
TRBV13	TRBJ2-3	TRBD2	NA	TGTGCCAGCAGACCGGGAGGGCCGGATACGCAGTATTTT	CASRPGGPDTQYF
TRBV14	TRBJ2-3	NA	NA	TGTGCCAGCAGCCGGGGGACAATTGATACGCAGTATTTT	CASSRGTIDTQYF
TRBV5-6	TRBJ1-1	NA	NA	TGTGCCAGCAGACGGTATGGTGGAACTGAAGCTTTCTTT	CASRRYGGTEAFF
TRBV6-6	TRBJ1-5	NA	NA	TGTGCCAGCAGTTACCCAGGTAGCAATCAGCCCCAGCATTTT	CASSYPGSNQPQHF
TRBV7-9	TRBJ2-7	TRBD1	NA	TGTGCCAGCAGCCCCCGCCGACAGGGGGGGACCTACGAGCAGTACTTC	CASSPRRQGGTYEQYF
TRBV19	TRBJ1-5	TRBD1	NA	TGTGCCAGTAGTACGGACAGGTATCAGCCCCAGCATTTT	CASSTDRYQPQHF
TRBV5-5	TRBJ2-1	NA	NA	TGTGCCAGCAGCTTGTGGCAGGGAACCTACAATGAGCAGTTCTTC	CASSLWQGTYNEQFF
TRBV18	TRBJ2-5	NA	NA	TGTGCCAGCTCACCAATCCGGGGACAAGAGACCCAGTACTTC	CASSPIRGQETQYF
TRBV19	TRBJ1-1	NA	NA	TGTGCCAGTAGTCCACGACACGGCGGGGGCACTGAAGCTTTCTTT	CASSPRHGGGTEAFF
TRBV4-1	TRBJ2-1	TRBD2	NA	TGCGCCAGCAGCCATGTAACGCTAGCGGGAGGTCGGGAGCAGTTCTTC	CASSHVTLAGGREQFF
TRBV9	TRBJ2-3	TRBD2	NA	TGTGCCAGCAGCGTAGGAGCGGGAATTATAGATACGCAGTATTTT	CASSVGAGIIDTQYF
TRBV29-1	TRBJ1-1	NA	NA	TGCAGCGGGGGGCAGGGAGGAACTGAAGCTTTCTTT	CSGGQGGTEAFF
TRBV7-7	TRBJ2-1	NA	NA	TGTGCTAGCAGCCAATTTGATGGAGCTGGTGAGCAGTTCTTC	CASSQFDGAGEQFF
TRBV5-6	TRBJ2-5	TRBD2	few	TGTGCCAGCAGCCACTGGCCGGGACTAGCTGAAGAGACCCAGTACTTC	CASSHWPGLAEETQYF
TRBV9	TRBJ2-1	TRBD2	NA	TGTGCCAGCAGCGTAGCTAAAGGACTAGCGATAAATGAGCAGTTCTTC	CASSVAKGLAINEQFF
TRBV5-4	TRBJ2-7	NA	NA	TGTGCCAGCACTCCCGAGCCTGGGAAGACCTACGAGCAGTACTTC	CASTPEPGKTYEQYF
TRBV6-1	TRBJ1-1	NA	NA	TGTGCCAGCAGTGTTCAGGGGTACACTGAAGCTTTCTTT	CASSVQGYTEAFF
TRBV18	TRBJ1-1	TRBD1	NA	TGTGCCAGCTCAGCCGCCGGGACAGGGGACACTGAAGCTTTCTTT	CASSAAGTGDTEAFF
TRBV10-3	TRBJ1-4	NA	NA	TGTGCCATCAGTACTTCGAGACAGAACCTCAATGAAAAACTGTTTTTT	CAISTSRQNLNEKLFF
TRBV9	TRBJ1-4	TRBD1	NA	TGTGCCAGCAGCGTGAGTGGGACAGGAACAACTAATGAAAAACTGTTTTTT	CASSVSGTGTTNEKLFF
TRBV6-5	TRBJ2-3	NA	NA	TGTGCCAGCAGTAACAGACAGGTTAGAGATACGCAGTATTTT	CASSNRQVRDTQYF
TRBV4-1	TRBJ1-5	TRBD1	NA	TGCGCCAGCAGCCAAGGACAGGGAGGTGGCAATCAGCCCCAGCATTTT	CASSQGQGGGNQPQHF
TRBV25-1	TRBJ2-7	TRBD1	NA	TGTGCCAGCAGGGACAGGGGGCGGCGGGGTTGGCACTTC	CASRDRGRRGWHF
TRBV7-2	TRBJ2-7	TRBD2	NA	TGTGCCAGCAGCTTACAGGCGGGAGAGGCTTACGAGCAGTACTTC	CASSLQAGEAYEQYF
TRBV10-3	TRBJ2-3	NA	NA	TGTGCCATCAGGGCAGGGAGTACCTCCTGGACAGATACGCAGTATTTT	CAIRAGSTSWTDTQYF
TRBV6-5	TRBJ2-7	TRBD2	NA	TGTGCCAGCAGGTCTAACCTAGCGGGGGCCAGGGAGCAGTACTTC	CASRSNLAGAREQYF
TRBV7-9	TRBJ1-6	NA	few	TGTGCCAGCAGCTTAACCGGGAACTTAGGTGTCTCACCCCTCCACTTT	CASSLTGNLGVSPLHF
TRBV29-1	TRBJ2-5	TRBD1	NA	TGCAGCGGGACAGGGGGCATAGAGACCCAGTACTTC	CSGTGGIETQYF
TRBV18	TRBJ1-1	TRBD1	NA	TGTGCCAGCTCACCGACCGGGACAGGGGGCAAGAACACTGAAGCTTTCTTT	CASSPTGTGGKNTEAFF
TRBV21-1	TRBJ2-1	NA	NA	TGTGCCAGCTGGGTCGGAAAAGCGGGAGGAATTGAGCAGTTCTTC	CASWVGKAGGIEQFF
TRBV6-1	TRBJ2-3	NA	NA	TGTGCCAGCAGTGTCGGGCTAGCGCGAAGCACAGATACGCAGTATTTT	CASSVGLARSTDTQYF
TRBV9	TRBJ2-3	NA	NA	TGTGCCAGCAGCCCCCGCCTAGCCTTTACAGATACGCAGTATTTT	CASSPRLAFTDTQYF
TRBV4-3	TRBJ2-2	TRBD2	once	TGCGCCAGCAGCCAAGATTTGGGGGGGGCGAACACCGGGGAGCTGTTTTTT	CASSQDLGGANTGELFF
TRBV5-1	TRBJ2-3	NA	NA	TGCGCCAGCAGCTTGGAGCCCAGTCCCACAGATACGCAGTATTTT	CASSLEPSPTDTQYF
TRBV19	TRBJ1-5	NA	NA	TGTGCCAGTAACCCGGGAGTTGTAGGTTTCAATCAGCCCCAGCATTTT	CASNPGVVGFNQPQHF
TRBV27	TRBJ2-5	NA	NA	TGTGCCAGCAGTTGCTCAGGAACTGGGGGGAATACACAAGAGACCCAGTACTTC	CASSCSGTGGNTQETQYF
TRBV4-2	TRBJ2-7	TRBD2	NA	TGTGCCAGCAGCCAAGTTCTGGCGGGAGACTCCTACGAGCAGTACTTC	CASSQVLAGDSYEQYF
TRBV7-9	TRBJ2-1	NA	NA	TGTGCCAGCAGCTTAGAAGCAGACAATGAGCAGTTCTTC	CASSLEADNEQFF
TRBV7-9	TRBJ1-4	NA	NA	TGTGCCAGCAGCTCCAAGGCCGGAGCAACTAATGAAAAACTGTTTTTT	CASSSKAGATNEKLFF
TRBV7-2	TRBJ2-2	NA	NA	TGTGCCAGCAGCTTACTTCAGGGGGGGTCTTATACCGGGGAGCTGTTTTTT	CASSLLQGGSYTGELFF
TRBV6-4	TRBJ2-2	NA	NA	TGTGCCAGCAGTGACTCGGTTTTCGGGGTACCGTTGAACACCGGGGAGCTGTTTTTT	CASSDSVFGVPLNTGELFF
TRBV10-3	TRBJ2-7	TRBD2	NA	TGTGCCATCAGTAGACTAGCGGGGGGGGAGTACGAGCAGTACTTC	CAISRLAGGEYEQYF
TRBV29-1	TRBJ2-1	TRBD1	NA	TGCAGCGTTGAAAAAGGGACAGGGATCAATGAGCAGTTCTTC	CSVEKGTGINEQFF
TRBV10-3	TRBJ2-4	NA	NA	TGTGCCATCAGTGAGTTTAGGGGCCATGGCAAAAACATTCAGTACTTC	CAISEFRGHGKNIQYF
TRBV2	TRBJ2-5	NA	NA	TGTGCCAGCAGTGAAGCGCTTAGGGCTAGCCAGTACTTC	CASSEALRASQYF
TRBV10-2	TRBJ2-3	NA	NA	TGCGCCAGCAGCCAGGGTACTAGCACAGATACGCAGTATTTT	CASSQGTSTDTQYF
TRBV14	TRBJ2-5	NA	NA	TGTGCCAGCAGCCAAGATCCAGTATGGGAGACCCAGTACTTC	CASSQDPVWETQYF
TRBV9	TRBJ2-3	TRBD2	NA	TGTGCCAGCAGCGTGGGGCTAGCGGGGGGAAGCCCAGATACGCAGTATTTT	CASSVGLAGGSPDTQYF
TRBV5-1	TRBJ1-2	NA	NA	TGCGCCAGCAGCTTGGATGGCGGCGGGGGCCCCCTATATGGCTACACCTTC	CASSLDGGGGPLYGYTF
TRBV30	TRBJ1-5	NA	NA	TGTGCCTGGAGTGTAGGGACGGGCGGGCAGCCCCAGCATTTT	CAWSVGTGGQPQHF
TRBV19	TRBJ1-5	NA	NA	TGTGCCAGTAGTCCCCCAGGGTCCACAGGCCCCGGTAATCAGCCCCAGCATTTT	CASSPPGSTGPGNQPQHF
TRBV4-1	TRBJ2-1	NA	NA	TGCGCCAGCAGCCAAGGTATGGCGGAATGGGTTATCGATGAGCAGTTCTTC	CASSQGMAEWVIDEQFF
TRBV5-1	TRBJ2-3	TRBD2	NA	TGCGCCAGCAGTTTGACTAGCGGGGGGGCGGCAGATACGCAGTATTTT	CASSLTSGGAADTQYF